Sequencing of this T cell receptor beta chain was carried out in a study of blood T cell repertoires in COVID-19. V lost 1 base and J lost 4, with 10 bases in between. This CDR3 has 14 amino acids. Germline CDR1 SEHNR, CDR2 FQNEAQ (reference sequence). The table came from immunoSEQ multiplex PCR; TCRdb's copy has only in-frame clones and leaves some out. Of approximately 200,000 clones detected, 80% to 90% appear once; the ten largest clones hold about 2.2%. This TCR was recovered from a woman aged 45-60 years with acute or convalescent COVID-19. The genes are TRBV7-9 and TRBJ1-2; D is unclear. Sequenced: peripheral blood. CDR3 loop: CASSLGVGSYGYTF. CDR3 DNA: TGTGCCAGCAGCTTAGGAGTAGGGAGCTATGGCTACACCTTC. Full variable domain (outside the CDR3, taken from reference TRBV7-9 and TRBJ1-2): DTGVSQNPRHKITKRGQNVTFRCDPISEHNRLYWYRQTLGQGPEFLTYFQNEAQLEKSRLLSDRFSAERPKGSFSTLEIQRTEQGDSAMYLCASSLGVGSYGYTFGSGTRLTVV.